This record concerns one T cell receptor (beta chain) sequence. This CDR3 has 17 residues. Germline CDR1 and CDR2: KGHSH and LQKENI. V gave up 0 bases and J gave up 2 bases; unmatched junction bases: 4. Via CD45RO/CCR7/CD25/CD127/CD95/CD27, cells of the CD4+ naive, central memory, regulatory and stem cell-like memory subsets were sorted. The sample comes from a study of beta chain features in type 1 diabetes. Study context: Patients were similar to healthy donors in age and gender (as well as in cell yields).

Reverse transcription of all isolated RNA meant that expressed TCRB transcripts were sequenced. Naive, central memory and regulatory T cell samples produced a mean of about 3.5 million reads. Using immunoSEQ multiplex PCR, the repertoire was profiled, and TCRdb retains in-frame clones only, with some absent. Here the sample spans fewer than 400,000 clones, 7% to 9% being singletons. Specimen: central memory CD4+ T cells from blood. This TCR derives from a woman under 30 in good health. J is TRBJ2-7 and V is TRBV18; 13 nucleotides agree with TRBD2. Here the CDR3 DNA reads TGTGCCAGCTCACCACCGGGACTAGCGGGAAGGACCTACGAGCAGTACTTC. It specifies CASSPPGLAGRTYEQYF.